This T cell receptor (beta chain) was documented in a study of T cell repertoires in cytomegalovirus infection. About the study: Carrying CMV and the relevant HLA type showed in public TCR beta signatures.

Via MiXCR, TCRdb re-called the reads, giving one row per CDR3 protein. The data show some 300,000 distinct CDR3 sequences, roughly 15% seen once. Trimming removed 6 bases from V and 0 bases from J, with 12 bases in between. Germline values: CDR1 SNHLY, CDR2 FYNNEI. The CDR3 length is 15 residues. Notes on this clonotype: Its target is not known.

Overall study findings and caveats: CMV-specific TCR beta clonotypes restricted by HLA-C were the ones dominating the ex vivo response. Summed frequency of public TCR beta families distinguished CMV carriers with the relevant HLA.

This receptor was obtained from a human donor in good health (CMV status not recorded). Some clones in this sample may be carry-over from other donors' samples. The sample comprised PBMCs. The J gene is TRBJ1-5, the V gene TRBV2, with D perhaps TRBD1 (6 bases). CDR3 nucleotides: TGTGCCAGCAGCAAGACAGGCAATAGCAATCAGCCCCAGCATTTT. Translation: CASSKTGNSNQPQHF.